These 13 T cell receptor beta chains were all obtained from the same sample, sequenced in a study of T cells in localized non-small cell lung cancer (dated by TCRdb to the early 2020s). Libraries came from the immunoSEQ multiplex PCR assay. TCRdb holds this immuneACCESS table with in-frame rearrangements only. Some clones are missing; in checked studies, unresolved V genes explain under half, and the rest has no known cause. This sample lists about 15,000 clones; around 85% were detected once. Over 4% of the sample rests with the top ten. This specimen was peripheral blood, taken before any cancer treatment. The receptor set was obtained from a woman aged 35-70 years with stage I lung adenocarcinoma.

CDR3 DNA: TGTGCCAGCAGTTACTCTTTGGGATCCGGGGCCAACGTCCTGACTTTC. Translation gives CASSYSLGSGANVLTF. The gene calls are TRBV6-5 and TRBJ2-6; D is unresolved. CDR1 and CDR2 (germline): MNHEY, SVGAGI. Trimming left V 0 bases short and J 4 bases short, with 10 bases between. The CDR3 has 16 residues.

V is TRBV5-1 and J is TRBJ1-1; D is unresolved. The V gene's germline CDR1 is SGHRS and CDR2 YFSETQ. This CDR3 has 15 residues. With 4 bases removed from V and 5 bases from J, the gap between germline ends came to 18 bases. The CDR3 bases are TGCGCCAGCAGCCCCCCTGAATTGTCGAGGACTGAAGCTTTCTTT. Its protein is CASSPPELSRTEAFF.

The V and J genes are TRBV7-9 and TRBJ1-4, with TRBD1 matching over 10 bases. The CDR3 is 17 residues long. V lost 0 bases, J lost 0 bases, and 1 base stayed unmatched. Germline assignment: CDR1 SEHNR and CDR2 FQNEAQ (reference sequence). The chain's CDR3 is CASSLAGQGATNEKLFF. The CDR3 DNA follows: TGTGCCAGCAGCTTAGCCGGACAGGGGGCAACTAATGAAAAACTGTTTTTT.

V usage is TRBV18 and J usage is TRBJ2-6, with D perhaps matching TRBD1 (6 bases). The V end was cut by 3 bases, the J end by 0 bases, with 12 bases between. Germline loops: CDR1 KGHSH, CDR2 LQKENI. This CDR3 has 17 amino acids. The chain's CDR3 is CASSPGQSGSGANVLTF. The CDR3 region has the DNA TGTGCCAGCTCACCCGGACAGTCCGGCTCTGGGGCCAACGTCCTGACTTTC.

V usage is TRBV4-2 and J usage is TRBJ1-1; D is possibly TRBD1 (6 bases). CDR3 length: 16 amino acids. Germline V lookup: CDR1 LGHNA, CDR2 YNFKEQ. With 4 bases removed from V and 4 bases from J, the gap between germline ends came to 19 bases. The CDR3 here is CASSPQRGGGTTEAFF. CDR3 DNA sequence: TGTGCCAGCAGCCCCCAGAGGGGGGGAGGGACCACTGAAGCTTTCTTT.

V gene TRBV7-9 combines with J gene TRBJ1-2, with D uncertain. The CDR3 covers 17 residues. The V gene lost 3 bases and the J gene lost 1 base, with 18 bases spanning the gap. CDR1 SEHNR and CDR2 FQNEAQ come from the germline V gene (reference sequence). CDR3 nucleotide sequence: TGTGCCAGCAGCTTGGTCGACACGCGCCACCTTAACTATGGCTACACCTTC. This translates into CASSLVDTRHLNYGYTF.

This chain uses TRBV19 with TRBJ2-2; D is possibly TRBD1 (5 bases). The CDR3 loop spans 14 amino acids. Trimming removed 2 bases from V and 5 bases from J, with 9 bases in between. Germline CDR1 LNHDA, CDR2 SQIVND (reference sequence). The CDR3 loop is CASSIQGLTGELFF. In DNA, the CDR3 is TGTGCCAGTAGTATACAGGGTCTAACCGGGGAGCTGTTTTTT.

V gene TRBV19 combines with J gene TRBJ1-6; D may be TRBD1 (5 bases). The CDR3 totals 15 residues. From germline, CDR1 is LNHDA and CDR2 SQIVND (reference sequence). The germline V and J ends were trimmed by 6 bases and 7 bases, with 16 bases remaining between them. As DNA, the CDR3 is TGTGCCAGTAGCCTGTGGAGGGACGAAAATTCACCCCTCCACTTT. Encoded protein: CASSLWRDENSPLHF.

V usage is TRBV18 and J usage is TRBJ2-5; D gene unclear. V was clipped by 5 bases and J by 5 bases, with 12 bases between them. The CDR3 is made up of 13 amino acids. Germline V gene data show CDR1 as KGHSH and CDR2 as LQKENI. In nucleotides, the CDR3 is TGTGCCAGCTCATTCGCCCCGTCGGAGACCCAGTACTTC. Translation gives CASSFAPSETQYF. Filled out from reference TRBV18 and TRBJ2-5, the complete variable domain reads NAGVMQNPRHLVRRRGQEARLRCSPMKGHSHVYWYRQLPEEGLKFMVYLQKENIIDESGMPKERFSAEFPKEGPSILRIQQVVRGDSAAYFCASSFAPSETQYFGPGTRLLVL.

V and J are TRBV29-1 and TRBJ1-2, with unresolved D. The germline V gene has CDR1 SQVTM and CDR2 ANQGSEA. The CDR3 covers 14 residues. V was cut by 1 base and J by 4 bases, with 13 bases left in between. The DNA of the CDR3 is TGCAGCGTTGAAGTTCGGCATACGGGCTATGGCTACACCTTC. Translated, it gives CSVEVRHTGYGYTF. Full variable domain (outside the CDR3, taken from reference TRBV29-1 and TRBJ1-2): SAVISQKPSRDICQRGTSLTIQCQVDSQVTMMFWYRQQPGQSLTLIATANQGSEATYESGFVIDKFPISRPNLTFSTLTVSNMSPEDSSIYLCSVEVRHTGYGYTFGSGTRLTVV.

The chain couples TRBV5-1 to TRBJ1-4; D ambiguous. The CDR3 is 15 residues long. With 2 bases removed from V and 4 bases from J, the gap between germline ends came to 12 bases. Germline V gene lookup returns CDR1 SGHRS and CDR2 YFSETQ. The CDR3 bases are TGCGCCAGCAGCTTAGGTAATCCACTTAATGAAAAACTGTTTTTT. This gives the protein CASSLGNPLNEKLFF.

This clone appeared once. The V call is TRBV2, the J call TRBJ2-7; D call uncertain. The length of the CDR3 is 16 residues. Deletions cut 6 bases from V and 0 bases from J, with 18 bases between. Germline CDR1 is SNHLY and CDR2 is FYNNEI. The CDR3 region has the DNA TGTGCCAGCAGCGGTCGATCGAAAGGATCCTCCTACGAGCAGTACTTC. Protein: CASSGRSKGSSYEQYF.

This clone was counted a single time. The V call is TRBV19, the J call TRBJ2-5, with 7 bases matching TRBD1. The CDR3 contains 15 residues. The V gene end was trimmed by 6 bases and the J gene end by 5 bases; junction bases not matched to a gene: 12. In germline, CDR1 is LNHDA, CDR2 SQIVND (reference sequence). The CDR3 bases are TGTGCCAGTAGCTCGCAGACAGGGTATTGGGAGACCCAGTACTTC. Encoded protein: CASSSQTGYWETQYF.